The 10 T cell receptor beta chains below were found in one sample sequenced in a study of T cell repertoires in cytomegalovirus infection. TCRdb reprocessed the reads via MiXCR and lists one record per CDR3 protein. The sample has roughly 500,000 distinct CDR3 sequences, approximately 17% seen once. The sample consisted of CD8+ T cells from PBMCs. All receptors derive from a human donor in good health (CMV status not recorded). Some clones in this sample may be carry-over from other donors' samples.

The genes are TRBV27 and TRBJ2-3, with D maybe TRBD1 (5 bases). Germline values: CDR1 MNHEY, CDR2 SMNVEV (reference sequence). This CDR3 has 16 residues. V was shortened by 5 bases and J by 0 bases, with 15 bases between the two germline ends. As DNA, the CDR3 is TGTGCCAGCAGTCCCATCAGGGCCTCTAGCACAGATACGCAGTATTTT. Amino acid sequence: CASSPIRASSTDTQYF.

This clonotype was found a few times. The rearrangement joins TRBV6-2 or TRBV6-3 to TRBJ2-1, with TRBD1 matching 8 bases. Germline CDR1 reads MNHEY; CDR2 reads SVGEGT. V shed 2 bases and J 3 bases; nucleotides not matched to a gene: 9. This CDR3 is built from 17 residues. The CDR3 DNA sequence: TGTGCCAGCAGTTACACATCGACAGGGGCTGTCTACAATGAGCAGTTCTTC. It is translated as CASSYTSTGAVYNEQFF.

This clonotype showed up many times. V is TRBV7-9 and J is TRBJ1-6, with TRBD1 identical over 9 bases. J lost 7 bases, V lost 5 bases, and 3 bases had no gene match. The CDR3 is 14 amino acids. Germline CDR1 reads SEHNR; CDR2 reads FQNEAQ (reference sequence). CDR3 amino acids: CASSETGGNSPLHF. The CDR3 DNA reads TGTGCCAGCAGCGAAACAGGGGGCAATTCACCCCTCCACTTT.

This chain links TRBV11-2 with TRBJ1-1; D is uncertain. Trimming shortened V by 1 base and J by 7 bases, and 19 bases separated the two germline ends. The CDR3 has 16 amino acids. The germline gives CDR1 SGHAT, CDR2 FQNNGV. This chain's CDR3 is CASSLGVRLFSLEAFF. The CDR3 DNA reads as TGTGCCAGCAGCTTAGGGGTACGCCTATTTTCCCTTGAAGCTTTCTTT.

The chain is built from TRBV20-1 and TRBJ2-7, with D hard to call. Germline V lookup: CDR1 DFQATT, CDR2 SNEGSKA (reference sequence). This CDR3 region has 12 residues. The germline V and J ends were trimmed by 4 bases and 0 bases, with 7 bases remaining between them. The CDR3 loop is CSATSSSYEQYF. The CDR3 nucleotides read TGCAGTGCTACCTCGAGCTCCTACGAGCAGTACTTC.

This clonotype was counted many times. V gene TRBV28 combines with J gene TRBJ2-3; 11 bases are shared with TRBD2. With V trimmed by 3 bases and J by 3 bases, 14 bases remained unmatched. This CDR3 is 19 amino acids long. Per the germline V gene, CDR1 is MDHEN and CDR2 is SYDVKM. CDR3 nucleotide sequence: TGTGCCAGCAGTTTCAGCGATTATAGCGGGAGGGCCCTTACAGATACGCAGTATTTT. This gives the protein CASSFSDYSGRALTDTQYF.

V and J are TRBV20-1 and TRBJ1-5, with D possibly TRBD1 on 6 matching bases. The CDR3 loop spans 15 amino acids. V lost 6 bases and J lost 5, with 20 bases in between. Per germline, CDR1 DFQATT and CDR2 SNEGSKA (reference sequence). The CDR3 sequence: CSALPWGGEDQPQHF. As DNA, the CDR3 is TGCAGTGCCTTACCCTGGGGGGGCGAGGATCAGCCCCAGCATTTT.

In regard to this clonotype: Just one base apart from a much larger clone, this may be a read error. The chain recombines TRBV29-1 with TRBJ2-1, with D possibly matching TRBD2 (6 bases). The CDR3 is 13 amino acids. Germline V CDR1 and CDR2: SQVTM, ANQGSEA. Trimming stripped 5 bases from V and 7 bases from J, with 15 bases between. The CDR3 DNA is TGCAGCGTTACCCCGGGACTCTGGAATGAGCAGTTCTTC. Protein: CSVTPGLWNEQFF.

This clonotype occurred many times. The CDR3 reads CASSLTGRVGLNQPQHF. The CDR3 coding sequence is TGTGCCAGCAGCTTAACCGGGAGGGTGGGCCTCAATCAGCCCCAGCATTTT. V is TRBV7-6 and J is TRBJ1-5; D remains unclear. Trimming pared 2 bases from V and 3 bases from J, leaving 17 bases between. There are 17 residues in the CDR3. Germline V gives CDR1 SGHVS, CDR2 FNYEAQ.

This clonotype was seen many times. The CDR3 DNA sequence: TGTGCCAGCAGTGTGCCCCGGGACAACATACCGGTTGAGGAGCTGTTTTTT. Residues: CASSVPRDNIPVEELFF. This sequence joins TRBV2 and TRBJ2-2; D perhaps matches TRBD1 (6 bases). Germline values: CDR1 SNHLY, CDR2 FYNNEI. This CDR3 has 17 amino acids. The ends were cut back, 4 bases at V and 10 bases at J, with 25 bases in the middle.